This TCR beta chain appears in the sequencing data of a study of shared clonotypes between healthy human individuals. Findings and caveats of the study: Sorted-subset sequencing was shown by rarefaction to be incomplete despite large depth.

Concerning this clone itself: The antigen remains unidentified.

TCRdb keeps only in-frame clones here, not all; method: immunoSEQ multiplex PCR. The table shows roughly 1,800,000 clones, with over 85% occurring only once. CDR1 and CDR2 from the germline V gene are MDHEN and SYDVKM. The CDR3 is 17 residues long. Between the trimmed V and J ends, which lost 4 bases and 6 bases, there was a span of 22 bases. Selected positively for CCR7 and CD45RO-negative, naive CD8 cells excluded terminally differentiated effector memory CD45RA+ cells. The clonotype comes from a man aged 18 to 35 in good health. Sequencing was done on a sample of naive CD8+ T cells sorted from blood. The chain joins TRBV28 to TRBJ2-1; possibly TRBD1 or TRBD2 for D (5 bases each). CDR3 protein: CASSSISGTPITNEQFF. CDR3 coding DNA: TGTGCCAGCAGTTCCATTTCCGGGACCCCTATTACCAATGAGCAGTTCTTC.